This T cell receptor (beta chain) derives from a study of cytomegalovirus exposure and HLA in healthy donors. Notes on the study in general: What a later analysis showed was that several of the most significant clusters appeared linked to common viral pathogens. TRBV6-2, TRBV6-3 and some other V segments were unresolvable in 87-base-pair reads. In vitro work confirmed that a few CMV-associated chains recognize CMV antigens.

Nominally healthy donors were sampled, though unrecorded immune exposures were likely. With regard to this clone: Its antigen is unidentified.

Germline values: CDR1 SGDLS, CDR2 YYNGEE. The CDR3 covers 15 residues. Germline trimming cut 0 bases from V and 8 bases from J; bases unmatched to any gene: 10. Amplification used 60 Vbeta primers and 13 Jbeta primers. Measured with immunoSEQ multiplex PCR; TCRdb has only the in-frame clones, and not every one. The profile covers fewer than 80,000 clones, with around 80% appearing a single time and under 25% taken by the ten largest. This TCR came from a woman in her thirties or forties in good health and CMV-seropositive. V is TRBV9 and J is TRBJ1-2; 7 bases are a match to TRBD1. Sequencing was carried out using PBMCs. The CDR3 DNA sequence: TGTGCCAGCAGCGTAGGCGACAGGGCGACGTGGGGCTACACCTTC. Its translation: CASSVGDRATWGYTF.